Shown below are 9 T cell receptor beta chains from a single sample sequenced in a study of Ad26.COV2.S vaccination and SARS-CoV-2 variants. The protocol was immunoSEQ multiplex PCR, while the TCRdb copy is restricted to in-frame clones and leaves out a portion. Of fewer than 500,000 clones in the sample, around 91% are singletons; the top ten hold roughly 3.9%. The treatment is: around 19 received Ad26.COV2.S at low or high dose, single or two shots; 5 received placebo; per-sample allocation not given. Sampling was done on day 63 after the first vaccine or placebo injection. Sequenced material: peripheral blood, taken in a trial of Ad26.COV2.S vaccine versus placebo. The receptor set was obtained from a person aged 18-65 years who received the Ad26.COV2.S COVID-19 vaccine or a placebo.

The gene calls are TRBV7-8 and TRBJ2-3; 12 positions agree with TRBD1. V gave up 4 bases and J gave up 6 bases; unmatched junction bases: 8. CDR1 is SGHVS, CDR2 FQNEAQ, per germline. This CDR3 contains 16 residues. The CDR3 DNA sequence: TGTGCCAGCAGCTGGGGGAGGGGACAGGGGGCTGATACGCAGTATTTT. This sequence encodes CASSWGRGQGADTQYF.

The chain is built from TRBV18 and TRBJ2-7; 7 bases fit TRBD2. After removal of 1 base from V and 6 bases from J, the junction contained 0 bases not matched to a gene. From germline, CDR1 is KGHSH and CDR2 LQKENI. The CDR3 sequence is 12 residues long. In DNA form, the CDR3 reads TGTGCCAGCTCACCACTAGCGGGCGAGCAGTACTTC. Translated: CASSPLAGEQYF.

The rearrangement joins TRBV18 to TRBJ2-6; D is possibly TRBD1 (6 bases). V lost 4 bases and J 0 bases, leaving 10 bases between the germline ends. The CDR3 contains 16 residues. The germline CDR1 and CDR2 sequences are KGHSH and LQKENI. In nucleotides, the CDR3 is TGTGCCAGCTCACAAGCAGGGGCCTCTGGGGCCAACGTCCTGACTTTC. As protein: CASSQAGASGANVLTF.

V and J are TRBV5-1 and TRBJ2-7; 10 bases align to TRBD1. The J segment lost 3 bases and the V segment lost 7 bases, leaving 4 bases of the junction unmatched. CDR3 length equals 13 residues. Germline V gene sequence: CDR1 SGHRS, CDR2 YFSETQ. DNA for the CDR3: TGCGCCAGCCGGGGACAGGGGAACTACGAGCAGTACTTC. It encodes CASRGQGNYEQYF.

The chain carries TRBV4-2 and TRBJ2-1; tentatively, D is TRBD2 (6 bases). Germline loops: CDR1 LGHNA, CDR2 YNFKEQ. The CDR3 contains 13 residues. With 7 bases removed from V and 2 bases from J, the gap between germline ends came to 9 bases. The CDR3 nucleotides are TGTGCCAGCATGGAGGGAACCTACAATGAGCAGTTCTTC. Its translation: CASMEGTYNEQFF.

This clone was picked up one time. The chain uses TRBV27 and TRBJ2-7; D is ambiguous. The CDR3 has 12 residues. The V gene's germline CDR1 is MNHEY and CDR2 SMNVEV (reference sequence). V lost 5 bases, J lost 1 base, and 6 bases lay in between. In nucleotides, the CDR3 is TGTGCCAGCAGTACTACGTCCTACGAGCAGTACTTC. Translating gives CASSTTSYEQYF.

V usage is TRBV10-2 and J usage is TRBJ2-2, with 13 nucleotides matching TRBD2. Per the germline V gene, CDR1 is WSHSY and CDR2 is SAAADI. The length of the CDR3 is 15 residues. Losses at the gene ends were 5 bases for V and 7 bases for J; bases not matched to a gene: 4. The CDR3 sequence is CASSSGTSGIGELFF. CDR3 nucleotide sequence: TGCGCCAGCAGTTCCGGGACTAGCGGGATCGGGGAGCTGTTTTTT.

The chain is built from TRBV19 and TRBJ2-3, with unresolved D. CDR1 and CDR2 from the germline V gene are LNHDA and SQIVND (reference sequence). The CDR3 sequence is 11 residues long. Trimming pared 6 bases from V and 4 bases from J, leaving 5 bases between. CDR3 DNA: TGTGCCAGTAGCGAAGCAGATACGCAGTATTTT. Translating gives CASSEADTQYF.

This clone has only a few counts. The J gene is TRBJ1-5, the V gene TRBV7-9; 8 bases align to TRBD1. V gave up 5 bases and J gave up 5 bases; unmatched junction bases: 8. The length of the CDR3 is 15 residues. In germline, CDR1 is SEHNR, CDR2 FQNEAQ (reference sequence). CDR3 sequence reads: CASSLGGQDYQPQHF. The DNA of the CDR3 is TGTGCCAGCAGCCTCGGGGGACAGGACTATCAGCCCCAGCATTTT.